This TCR beta chain was captured by sequencing in a study of blood T cell repertoires in COVID-19. For the study at large: Acute and convalescent COVID-19 specimens originated in the United States, Italy and Spain. PBMCs, B-cell-depleted T cells, or T cells provided the cDNA or gDNA that made up the material.

As originally analysed: Amplification from reference gene primers served as the basis for estimated nucleated cell counts. This table comes from immunoSEQ multiplex PCR, and its TCRdb copy is limited to in-frame clones, with some not included. V and J calls and clone size are given by that table; D and trimming were obtained from the DNA. The sample includes 300,000 to 450,000 clones, approximately 86% of them seen just once. Germline-derived CDR1 and CDR2 are SQVTM and ANQGSEA. The CDR3 has 16 amino acids. V was clipped by 3 bases and J by 6 bases, with 21 bases between them. The sequencing sample was made of peripheral blood. The TCR was taken from a human donor in a cohort sampled during active COVID-19. The genes are TRBV29-1 and TRBJ2-1; maybe TRBD1 (5 bases). The DNA of the CDR3 is TGCAGCGTTGATTCGCGGAGTCAGGGTTTTGGCAATGAGCAGTTCTTC. Its translation: CSVDSRSQGFGNEQFF.